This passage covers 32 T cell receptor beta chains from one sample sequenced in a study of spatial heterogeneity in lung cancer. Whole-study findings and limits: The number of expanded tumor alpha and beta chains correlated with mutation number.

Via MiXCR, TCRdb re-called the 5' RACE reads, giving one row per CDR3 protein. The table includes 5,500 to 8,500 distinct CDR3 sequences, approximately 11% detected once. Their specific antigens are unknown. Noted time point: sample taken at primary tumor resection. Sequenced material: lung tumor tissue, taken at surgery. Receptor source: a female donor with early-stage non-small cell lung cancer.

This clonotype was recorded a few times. The CDR3 DNA follows: TGTGCCATCAGTGAGTCCAGGGGTGGCAATCAGCCCCAGCATTTT. This translates into CAISESRGGNQPQHF. The chain joins TRBV10-3 to TRBJ1-5, with D possibly matching TRBD1 (6 bases). Trimming pared 0 bases from V and 2 bases from J, leaving 8 bases between. The CDR3 consists of 15 residues. The germline gives CDR1 ENHRY, CDR2 SYGVKD.

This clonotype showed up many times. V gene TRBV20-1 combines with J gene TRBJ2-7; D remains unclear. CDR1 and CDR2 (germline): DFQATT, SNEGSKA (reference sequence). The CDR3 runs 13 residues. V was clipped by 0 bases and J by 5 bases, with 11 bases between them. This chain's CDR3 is CSARDPRKHEQYF. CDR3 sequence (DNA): TGCAGTGCTAGAGATCCCAGGAAGCACGAGCAGTACTTC.

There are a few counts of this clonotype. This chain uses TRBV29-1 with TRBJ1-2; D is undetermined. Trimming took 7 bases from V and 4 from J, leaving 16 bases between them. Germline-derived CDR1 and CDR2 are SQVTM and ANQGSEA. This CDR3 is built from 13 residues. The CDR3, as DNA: TGCAGCGCTTGGACCGACCTTACCTATGGCTACACCTTC. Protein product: CSAWTDLTYGYTF.

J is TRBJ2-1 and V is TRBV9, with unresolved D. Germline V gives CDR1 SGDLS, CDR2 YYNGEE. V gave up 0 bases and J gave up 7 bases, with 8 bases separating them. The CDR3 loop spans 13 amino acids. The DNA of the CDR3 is TGTGCCAGCAGCGTAGATGTTCGGAATGAGCAGTTCTTC. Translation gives CASSVDVRNEQFF.

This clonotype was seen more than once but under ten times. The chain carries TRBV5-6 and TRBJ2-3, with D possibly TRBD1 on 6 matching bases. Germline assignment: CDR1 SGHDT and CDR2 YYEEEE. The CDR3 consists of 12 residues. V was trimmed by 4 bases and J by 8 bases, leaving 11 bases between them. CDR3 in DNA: TGTGCCAGCAGCAAGGAAGGGGGTACGCAGTATTTT. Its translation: CASSKEGGTQYF.

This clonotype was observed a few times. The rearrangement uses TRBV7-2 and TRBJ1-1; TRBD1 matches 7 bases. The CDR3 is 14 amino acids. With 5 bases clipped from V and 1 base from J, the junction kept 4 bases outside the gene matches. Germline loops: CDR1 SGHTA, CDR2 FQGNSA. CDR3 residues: CASSETGWNTEAFF. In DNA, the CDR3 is TGTGCCAGCAGCGAGACAGGGTGGAACACTGAAGCTTTCTTT.

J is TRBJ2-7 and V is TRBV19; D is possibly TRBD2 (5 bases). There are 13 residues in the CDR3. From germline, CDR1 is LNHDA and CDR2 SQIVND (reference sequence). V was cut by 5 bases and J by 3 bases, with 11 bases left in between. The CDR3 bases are TGTGCCAGTAGTGGGCGGGTCCGCTACGAGCAGTACTTC. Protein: CASSGRVRYEQYF.

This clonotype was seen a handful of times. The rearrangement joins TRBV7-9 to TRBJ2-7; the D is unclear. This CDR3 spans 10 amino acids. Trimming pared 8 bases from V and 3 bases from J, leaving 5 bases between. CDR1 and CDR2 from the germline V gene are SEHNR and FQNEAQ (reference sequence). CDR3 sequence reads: CASGNYEQYF. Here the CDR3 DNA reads TGTGCCAGCGGGAACTACGAGCAGTACTTC.

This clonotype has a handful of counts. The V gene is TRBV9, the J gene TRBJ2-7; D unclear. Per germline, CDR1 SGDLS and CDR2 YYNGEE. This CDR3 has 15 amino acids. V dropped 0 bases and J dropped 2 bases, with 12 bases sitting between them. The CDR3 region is CASSVAGNPPYEQYF. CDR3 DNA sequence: TGTGCCAGCAGCGTAGCTGGGAACCCCCCCTACGAGCAGTACTTC.

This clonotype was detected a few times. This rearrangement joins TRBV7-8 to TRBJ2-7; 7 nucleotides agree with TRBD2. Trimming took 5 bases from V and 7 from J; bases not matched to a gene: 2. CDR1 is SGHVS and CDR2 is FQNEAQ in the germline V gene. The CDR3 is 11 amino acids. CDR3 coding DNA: TGTGCCAGCAGCCCGGGGGGAGAGCAGTACTTC. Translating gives CASSPGGEQYF.

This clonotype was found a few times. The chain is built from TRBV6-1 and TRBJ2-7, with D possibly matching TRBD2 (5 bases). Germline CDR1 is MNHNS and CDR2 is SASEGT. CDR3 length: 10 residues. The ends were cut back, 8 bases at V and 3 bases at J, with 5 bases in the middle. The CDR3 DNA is TGTGCCAGCCGGGACTACGAGCAGTACTTC. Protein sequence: CASRDYEQYF.

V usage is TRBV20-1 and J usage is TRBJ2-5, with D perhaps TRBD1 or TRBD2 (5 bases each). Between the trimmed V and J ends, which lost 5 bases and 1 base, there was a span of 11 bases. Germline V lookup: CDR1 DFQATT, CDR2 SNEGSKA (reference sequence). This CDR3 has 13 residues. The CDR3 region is CSASRDLQETQYF. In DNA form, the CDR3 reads TGCAGTGCTTCCCGGGACCTCCAAGAGACCCAGTACTTC.

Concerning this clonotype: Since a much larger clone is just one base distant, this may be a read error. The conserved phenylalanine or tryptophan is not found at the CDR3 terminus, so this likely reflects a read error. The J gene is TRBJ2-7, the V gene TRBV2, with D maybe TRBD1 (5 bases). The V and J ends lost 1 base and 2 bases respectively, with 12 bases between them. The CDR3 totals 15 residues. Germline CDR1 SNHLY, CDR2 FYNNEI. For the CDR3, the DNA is TGTGCCAGCAGTGAAGACCTGGCAGGGCCCTACGAGCAGTACCTC. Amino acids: CASSEDLAGPYEQYL.

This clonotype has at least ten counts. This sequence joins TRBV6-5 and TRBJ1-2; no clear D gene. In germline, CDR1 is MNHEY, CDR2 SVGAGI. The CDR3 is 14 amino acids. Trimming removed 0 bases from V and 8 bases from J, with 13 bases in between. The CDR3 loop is CASSYSGASGGYTF. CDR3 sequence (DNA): TGTGCCAGCAGTTACTCGGGCGCGTCGGGAGGCTACACCTTC.

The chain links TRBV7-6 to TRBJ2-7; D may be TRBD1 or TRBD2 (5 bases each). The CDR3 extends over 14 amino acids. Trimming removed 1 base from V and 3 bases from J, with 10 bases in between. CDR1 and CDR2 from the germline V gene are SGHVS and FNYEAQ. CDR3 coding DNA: TGTGCCAGCAGCTTAGGTCCAGGGAGCTACGAGCAGTACTTC. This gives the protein CASSLGPGSYEQYF.

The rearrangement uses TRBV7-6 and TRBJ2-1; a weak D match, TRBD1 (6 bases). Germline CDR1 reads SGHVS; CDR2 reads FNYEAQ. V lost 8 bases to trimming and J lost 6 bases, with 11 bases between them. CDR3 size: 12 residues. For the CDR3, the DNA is TGTGCCAGCGGCGGCAGGGGCAATGAGCAGTTCTTC. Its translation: CASGGRGNEQFF.

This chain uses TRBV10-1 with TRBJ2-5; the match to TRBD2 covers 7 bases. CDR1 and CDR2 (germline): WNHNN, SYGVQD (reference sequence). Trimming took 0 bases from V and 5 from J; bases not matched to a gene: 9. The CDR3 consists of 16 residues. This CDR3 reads CASSESRAGARETQYF. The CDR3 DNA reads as TGCGCCAGCAGTGAGTCGAGGGCGGGAGCCCGGGAGACCCAGTACTTC.

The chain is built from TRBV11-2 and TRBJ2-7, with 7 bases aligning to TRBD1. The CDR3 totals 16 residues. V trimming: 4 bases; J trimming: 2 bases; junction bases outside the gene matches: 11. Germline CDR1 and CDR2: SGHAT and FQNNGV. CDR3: CASSSPSDRTPYEQYF. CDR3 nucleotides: TGTGCCAGCAGCTCCCCATCGGACAGGACTCCCTACGAGCAGTACTTC.

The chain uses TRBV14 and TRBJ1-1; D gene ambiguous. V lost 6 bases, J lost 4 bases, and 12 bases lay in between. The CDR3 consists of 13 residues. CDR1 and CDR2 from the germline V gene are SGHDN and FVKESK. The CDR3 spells CASSQYLGTEAFF. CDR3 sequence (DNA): TGTGCCAGCAGTCAATACTTGGGCACTGAAGCTTTCTTT. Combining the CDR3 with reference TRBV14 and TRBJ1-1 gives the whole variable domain EAGVTQFPSHSVIEKGQTVTLRCDPISGHDNLYWYRRVMGKEIKFLLHFVKESKQDESGMPNNRFLAERTGGTYSTLKVQPAELEDSGVYFCASSQYLGTEAFFGQGTRLTVV.

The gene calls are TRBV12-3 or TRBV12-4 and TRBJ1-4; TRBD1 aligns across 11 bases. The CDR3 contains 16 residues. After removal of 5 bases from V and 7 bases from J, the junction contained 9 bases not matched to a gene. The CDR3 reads CASSIRTGGGSEKLFF. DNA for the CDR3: TGTGCCAGCAGTATCCGGACAGGGGGCGGTAGTGAAAAACTGTTTTTT.

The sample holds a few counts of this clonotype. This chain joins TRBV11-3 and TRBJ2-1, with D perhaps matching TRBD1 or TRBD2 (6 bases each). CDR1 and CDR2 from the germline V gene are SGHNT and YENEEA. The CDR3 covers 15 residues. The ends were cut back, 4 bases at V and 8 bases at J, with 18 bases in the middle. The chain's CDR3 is CASSSRGPGGDEQFF. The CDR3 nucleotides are TGTGCCAGCAGCTCCAGGGGACCGGGCGGGGATGAGCAGTTCTTC. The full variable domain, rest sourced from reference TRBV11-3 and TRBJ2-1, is EAGVVQSPRYKIIEKKQPVAFWCNPISGHNTLYWYLQNLGQGPELLIRYENEEAVDDSQLPKDRFSAERLKGVDSTLKIQPAELGDSAVYLCASSSRGPGGDEQFFGPGTRLTVL.

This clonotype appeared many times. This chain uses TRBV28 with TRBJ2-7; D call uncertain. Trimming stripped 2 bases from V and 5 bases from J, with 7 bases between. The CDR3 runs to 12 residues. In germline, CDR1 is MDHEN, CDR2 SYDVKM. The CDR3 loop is CASSLEQNEQYF. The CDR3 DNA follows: TGTGCCAGCAGTTTAGAGCAAAACGAGCAGTACTTC.

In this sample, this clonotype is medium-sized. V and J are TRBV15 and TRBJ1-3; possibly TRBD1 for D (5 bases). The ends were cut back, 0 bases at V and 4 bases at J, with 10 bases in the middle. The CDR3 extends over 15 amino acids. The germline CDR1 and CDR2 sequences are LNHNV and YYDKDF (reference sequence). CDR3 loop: CATSRDRGRGNTIYF. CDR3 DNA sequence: TGTGCCACCAGCAGAGATCGGGGCAGGGGAAACACCATATATTTT.

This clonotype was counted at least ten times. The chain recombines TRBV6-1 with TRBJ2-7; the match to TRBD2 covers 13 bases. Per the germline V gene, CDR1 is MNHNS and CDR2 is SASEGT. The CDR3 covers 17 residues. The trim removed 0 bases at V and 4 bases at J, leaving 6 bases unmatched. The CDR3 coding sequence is TGTGCCAGCAGTGAAGCAAAGGGACTAGCGGGGATATACGAGCAGTACTTC. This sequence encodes CASSEAKGLAGIYEQYF.

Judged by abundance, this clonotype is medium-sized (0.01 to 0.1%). DNA for the CDR3: TGTGCCAGCAGCCGGGGGTCCTCCTACAATGAGCAGTTCTTC. It specifies CASSRGSSYNEQFF. This chain joins TRBV7-2 and TRBJ2-1; a possible D gene is TRBD2 (6 bases). The CDR3 consists of 14 residues. Germline-derived CDR1 and CDR2 are SGHTA and FQGNSA. Deletions cut 5 bases from V and 0 bases from J, with 8 bases between.

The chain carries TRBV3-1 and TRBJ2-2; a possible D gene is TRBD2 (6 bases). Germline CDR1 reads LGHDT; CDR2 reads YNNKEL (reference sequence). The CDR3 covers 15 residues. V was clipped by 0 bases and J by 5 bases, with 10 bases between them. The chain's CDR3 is CASSQDLGGTGELFF. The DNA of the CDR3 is TGTGCCAGCAGCCAAGATCTGGGGGGAACCGGGGAGCTGTTTTTT.

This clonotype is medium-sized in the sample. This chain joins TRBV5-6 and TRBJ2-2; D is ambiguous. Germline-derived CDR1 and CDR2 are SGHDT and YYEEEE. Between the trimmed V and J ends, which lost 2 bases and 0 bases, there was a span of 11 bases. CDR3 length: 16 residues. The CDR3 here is CASSFQAAANTGELFF. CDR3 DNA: TGTGCCAGCAGCTTTCAGGCGGCCGCGAACACCGGGGAGCTGTTTTTT.

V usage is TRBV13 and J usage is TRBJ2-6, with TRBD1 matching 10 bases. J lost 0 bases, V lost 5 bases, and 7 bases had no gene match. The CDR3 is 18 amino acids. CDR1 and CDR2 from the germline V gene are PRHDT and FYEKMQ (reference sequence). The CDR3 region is CASSMLGQGHSGANVLTF. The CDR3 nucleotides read TGTGCCAGCAGCATGCTGGGACAGGGGCACTCTGGGGCCAACGTCCTGACTTTC.

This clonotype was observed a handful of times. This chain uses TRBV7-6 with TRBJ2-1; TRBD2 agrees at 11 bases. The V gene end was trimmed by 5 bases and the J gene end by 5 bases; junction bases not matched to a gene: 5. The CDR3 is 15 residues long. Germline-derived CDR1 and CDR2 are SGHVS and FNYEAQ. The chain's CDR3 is CASSRTSGGDNEQFF. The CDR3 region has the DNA TGTGCCAGCAGCCGCACTAGCGGGGGAGACAATGAGCAGTTCTTC.

Here the CDR3 DNA reads TGCAGTGTTGGGACAGGGATTTTTAGCGGGGGTAATTCACCCCTCCACTTT. Protein: CSVGTGIFSGGNSPLHF. V and J are TRBV20-1 and TRBJ1-6, with 9 positions matching TRBD1. Trimming removed 7 bases from V and 6 bases from J; junction bases left unmatched: 16. Germline V gene lookup returns CDR1 DFQATT and CDR2 SNEGSKA (reference sequence). The CDR3 totals 17 residues.

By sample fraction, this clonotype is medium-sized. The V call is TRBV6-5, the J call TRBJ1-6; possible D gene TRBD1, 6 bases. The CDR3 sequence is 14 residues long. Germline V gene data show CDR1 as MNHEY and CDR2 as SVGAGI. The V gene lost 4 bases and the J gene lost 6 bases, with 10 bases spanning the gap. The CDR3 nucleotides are TGTGCCAGCAGTTCACAGGGTAGTAATTCACCCCTCCACTTT. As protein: CASSSQGSNSPLHF.

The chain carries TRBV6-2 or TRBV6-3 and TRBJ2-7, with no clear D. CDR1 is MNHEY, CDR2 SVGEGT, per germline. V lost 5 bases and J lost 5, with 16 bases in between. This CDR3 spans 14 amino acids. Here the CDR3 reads CASSLDGPLDEQYF. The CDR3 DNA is TGTGCCAGCAGTCTCGACGGCCCCCTAGACGAGCAGTACTTC.